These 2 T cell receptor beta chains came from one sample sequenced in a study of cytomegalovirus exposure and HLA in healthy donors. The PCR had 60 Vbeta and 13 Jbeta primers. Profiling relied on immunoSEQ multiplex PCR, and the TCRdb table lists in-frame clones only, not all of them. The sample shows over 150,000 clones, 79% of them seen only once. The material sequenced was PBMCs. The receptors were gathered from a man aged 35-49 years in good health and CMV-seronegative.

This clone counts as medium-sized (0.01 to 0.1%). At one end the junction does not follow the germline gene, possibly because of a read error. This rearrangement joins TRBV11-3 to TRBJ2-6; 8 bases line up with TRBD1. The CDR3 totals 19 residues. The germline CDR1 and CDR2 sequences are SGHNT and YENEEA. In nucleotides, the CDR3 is TGTGCCAGCAGCTATAGTCCCCGGGACAGGATCTCTGGGGCCAACGGCCTGACTTTC. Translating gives CASSYSPRDRISGANGLTF.

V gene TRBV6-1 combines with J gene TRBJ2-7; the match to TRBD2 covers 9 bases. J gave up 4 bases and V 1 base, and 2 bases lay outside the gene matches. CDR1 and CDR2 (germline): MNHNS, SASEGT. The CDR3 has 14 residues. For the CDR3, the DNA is TGTGCCAGCAGTGAAGGACTAGCGGTATACGAGCAGTACTTC. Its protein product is CASSEGLAVYEQYF.